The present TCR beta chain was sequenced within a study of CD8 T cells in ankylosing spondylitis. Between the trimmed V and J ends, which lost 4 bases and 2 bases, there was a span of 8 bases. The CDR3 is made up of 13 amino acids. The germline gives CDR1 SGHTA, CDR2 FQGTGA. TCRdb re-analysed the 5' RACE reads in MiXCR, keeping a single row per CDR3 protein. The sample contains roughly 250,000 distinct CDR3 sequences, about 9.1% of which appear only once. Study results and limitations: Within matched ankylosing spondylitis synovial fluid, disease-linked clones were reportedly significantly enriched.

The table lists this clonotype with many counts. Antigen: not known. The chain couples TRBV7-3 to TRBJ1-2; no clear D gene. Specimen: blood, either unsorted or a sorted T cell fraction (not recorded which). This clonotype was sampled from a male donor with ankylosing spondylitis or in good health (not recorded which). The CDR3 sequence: CASSSDGNYGYTF. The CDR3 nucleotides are TGTGCCAGCAGCTCAGACGGGAACTATGGCTACACCTTC.